Described below is a single TCR beta chain sequence and its context. The antigen is undetermined. The data are from a study of CD8+ T cells in alopecia areata. The sequencing template was cDNA reverse transcribed from extracted RNA. Method: immunoSEQ multiplex PCR; TCRdb's copy keeps in-frame clones and lacks some. The sample has around 190,000 clones, less than 70% seen once. CDR1 and CDR2 (germline): SGHTA, FQGNSA. This CDR3 is 12 amino acids long. V was clipped by 5 bases and J by 8 bases, with 10 bases between them. General study results and limits: Only a single nonresponder existed, so baseline CD8+ expansion links stay unclear. The study found that many expanded lesional clones persisted in scalp and blood during tofacitinib.

Treatment noted: oral pan-JAK inhibitor, 5-10 mg twice daily. This TCR was recovered from a human donor with alopecia areata. The sample consisted of CD4+ T cells sorted from blood, taken around week 50, from a patient treated with tofacitinib. This chain connects TRBV7-2 to TRBJ2-1; perhaps TRBD1 as D (5 bases). DNA for the CDR3: TGTGCCAGCAGCGCCCAGGGTTATGAGCAGTTCTTC. Protein sequence: CASSAQGYEQFF. The full variable domain, with the rest looked up from reference TRBV7-2 and TRBJ2-1, is GAGVSQSPSNKVTEKGKDVELRCDPISGHTALYWYRQSLGQGLEFLIYFQGNSAPDKSGLPSDRFSAERTGGSVSTLTIQRTQQEDSAVYLCASSAQGYEQFFGPGTRLTVL.